The rows below give T cell receptor beta chains drawn from one sample of a study of cytomegalovirus exposure and HLA in healthy donors. Only in-frame clones appear in the TCRdb table, and some are missing; sequencing was by immunoSEQ multiplex PCR. The sample has 150,000 to 160,000 clones; approximately 74% are singletons. Sequenced: PBMCs. The receptors were gathered from a man younger than 30 in good health and CMV-seronegative. The CDR3 runs from the conserved cysteine through the conserved F or W. A D gene is named only where the DNA matches it firmly. Clone size is given for some rows only: seen once, a few or many times, or a class if the clone is expanded.

clone_size	v_call	j_call	d_call	cdr3_nt	cdr3_aa
once	TRBV19	TRBJ1-5	TRBD1	TGTGCCAGTAGCCGGGGACAGGGAAGGGGGCCCCAGCATTTT	CASSRGQGRGPQHF
few	TRBV27	TRBJ1-4	-	TGTGCCAGCAGCCACGCGGGATTCGGGGAAAAACTGTTTTTT	CASSHAGFGEKLFF
few	TRBV5-8	TRBJ1-1	-	TGTGCCAGCAGCATCCTAGGGAGGAACACTGAAGCTTTCTTT	CASSILGRNTEAFF
-	TRBV18	TRBJ2-7	-	TGTGCCAGCTCACCACCCTACAGCTCCTACGAGCAGTACTTC	CASSPPYSSYEQYF
-	TRBV5-1	TRBJ2-2	-	TGCGCCAGCAGCTTAGGGGGGGGGCCACCCGGGGAGCTGTTTTTT	CASSLGGGPPGELFF
-	TRBV27	TRBJ1-2	TRBD1	TGTGCCAGCAGTTTGAGGGGGCGGCTCTATGGCTACACCTTC	CASSLRGRLYGYTF
-	TRBV4-3	TRBJ2-1	TRBD2	TGCGCCAGCAGCCGGGGACTAGCGGGGGGGCCTTTTACCTACAATGAGCAGTTCTTC	CASSRGLAGGPFTYNEQFF
-	TRBV19	TRBJ2-3	-	TGTGCGACAATGGATCTCCTACTCACAGATACGCAGTATTTT	CATMDLLLTDTQYF
-	TRBV6-6	TRBJ1-2	-	TGTGCCAGCAGTTACGGGACACCACGGGACTATGGCTACACCTTC	CASSYGTPRDYGYTF
-	TRBV6-1	TRBJ2-3	-	TGTGCCAGCAGCGAGTCAGTGGCTAGTACAGATACGCAGTATTTT	CASSESVASTDTQYF
-	TRBV4-3	TRBJ1-1	-	TGCGCCAGCAGTGAGCGGCAGATGAACACTGAAGCTTTCTTT	CASSERQMNTEAFF
once	TRBV28	TRBJ2-5	TRBD1	TGTGCCAGCAGTTTCGGGACAGGCGGGGAGGAGACCCAGTACTTC	CASSFGTGGEETQYF
-	TRBV7-3	TRBJ1-1	-	TGTGCCAGCAGCTTATGGCTGAACACTGAAGCTTTCTTT	CASSLWLNTEAFF
-	TRBV25-1	TRBJ1-4	-	TGTGCCAGCAGTGAAGGAGTTGTAGGTGTAAATGAAAAACTGTTTTTT	CASSEGVVGVNEKLFF
-	TRBV7-9	TRBJ2-6	-	TGTGCCAGCAGCTGGGGTCGACGAAACTCTGGGGCCAACGGCCTGACTTTC	CASSWGRRNSGANGLTF